The sequence of this T cell receptor (beta chain) was determined in a study of graft-versus-host responses after intestinal transplantation. Comment on this clone: Its antigen is not known.

Only in-frame clones appear in the TCRdb table, and some are missing; sequencing was by immunoSEQ multiplex PCR. The table has about 63,000 clones, about nine tenths seen once. Lymphocytes (intraepithelial and lamina propria) were released by processing the graft tissue. Study-wide findings and caveats: With peak circulating GvH clone levels came an association with early post-transplant HvG declines. Recipient-marrow GvH clones were detected, some having first appeared in ileum or blood. Allograft clonal ratios (graft-versus-host to host-versus-graft) were high in patients who had graft-donor T cell macrochimerism.

The sequencing here drew on ileum tissue, taken around 350 days after transplant. This receptor was taken from a human patient who received an intestinal transplant, so some T cells may come from the graft donor.

In nucleotides, the CDR3 is TGTGCCAGCAGTTCTACGGGACAGGGTGGCAATCAGCCCCAGCATTTT. It encodes CASSSTGQGGNQPQHF. V is TRBV27 and J is TRBJ1-5, with 9 bases matching TRBD1. Germline values: CDR1 MNHEY, CDR2 SMNVEV (reference sequence). With 4 bases clipped from V and 2 bases from J, the junction kept 6 bases outside the gene matches. The CDR3 is 16 amino acids.